Below, 12 T cell receptor beta chains from the same sample are listed, as sequenced in a study of graft-versus-host responses after intestinal transplantation. Intraepithelial and lamina propria lymphocytes were isolated from graft specimens. Produced via immunoSEQ multiplex PCR; TCRdb's table is partial and in-frame only. This sample yields several thousand clones, of which 79% are seen a single time; about 6.6% belongs to the top ten. Specimen: ileum tissue, collected around 17 and 21 days after intestinal transplantation. Source of these receptors: a human patient who received an intestinal transplant, so some T cells may come from the graft donor.

This clone was seen only once. This rearrangement joins TRBV28 to TRBJ1-2; possible D gene TRBD1, 6 bases. CDR3 length: 14 residues. Between the trimmed V and J ends, which lost 5 bases and 4 bases, there was a span of 14 bases. CDR1 and CDR2 (germline): MDHEN, SYDVKM. In nucleotides, the CDR3 is TGTGCCAGCAGTGCACGAGGGGGGAGCTATGGCTACACCTTC. Protein: CASSARGGSYGYTF.

The chain employs TRBV18 and TRBJ1-2, with D tentatively TRBD1 (6 bases). V was trimmed by 3 bases and J by 4 bases, leaving 15 bases between them. The CDR3 loop spans 15 amino acids. Per germline, CDR1 KGHSH and CDR2 LQKENI. The CDR3 coding sequence is TGTGCCAGCTCACCTCCCCAACAGGGAGCCTATGGCTACACCTTC. Translating gives CASSPPQQGAYGYTF.

This clone occurred a few times. The chain links TRBV6-5 to TRBJ2-7; D is ambiguous. This CDR3 region has 14 residues. The germline V gene encodes CDR1 MNHEY and CDR2 SVGAGI. Between the trimmed V and J ends, which lost 3 bases and 5 bases, there was a span of 14 bases. The DNA of the CDR3 is TGTGCCAGCAGTTATACCCTTCTTACGAACGAGCAGTACTTC. Its translation: CASSYTLLTNEQYF.

The chain is built from TRBV13 and TRBJ2-7, with D unclear. CDR3 length equals 13 residues. The germline CDR1 and CDR2 sequences are PRHDT and FYEKMQ (reference sequence). The germline V and J ends were trimmed by 3 bases and 2 bases, with 8 bases remaining between them. CDR3 region: CASSLGSAYEQYF. The CDR3 nucleotides are TGTGCCAGCAGCTTGGGTAGTGCCTACGAGCAGTACTTC.

The sample holds one count of this clone. This sequence joins TRBV21-1 and TRBJ1-6. TRBV21-1 is flagged as a pseudogene. This CDR3 is built from 16 residues. In DNA, the CDR3 is TGTGCCAGCACCCCCGGTCGAGTCTCCTATAATTCACCCCTCCACTTT. Encoded protein: CASTPGRVSYNSPLHF.

This chain joins TRBV6-1 and TRBJ1-1; D is possibly TRBD1 (6 bases). V was cut by 2 bases and J by 5 bases, with 12 bases left in between. CDR3 length equals 14 residues. The V gene's germline CDR1 is MNHNS and CDR2 SASEGT. CDR3 in amino acids: CASSESGRGTEAFF. The CDR3 DNA sequence: TGTGCCAGCAGTGAATCGGGCAGGGGAACTGAAGCTTTCTTT.

The chain carries TRBV4-1 and TRBJ1-5; no clear D. CDR1 and CDR2 (germline): MGHRA, YSYEKL. CDR3 length: 16 amino acids. V dropped 2 bases and J dropped 6 bases, with 17 bases sitting between them. The CDR3 region is CASSQRVLNGPQPQHF. The DNA of the CDR3 is TGCGCCAGCAGCCAACGCGTACTCAACGGGCCTCAGCCCCAGCATTTT.

The chain carries TRBV2 and TRBJ1-5; weak D call: TRBD1 (6 bases). CDR1 is SNHLY, CDR2 FYNNEI, per germline. The CDR3 covers 16 residues. V was cut by 7 bases and J by 2 bases, with 18 bases left in between. The CDR3: CASKGGRAEGNQPQHF. CDR3 DNA: TGTGCCAGCAAAGGGGGTAGGGCCGAGGGCAATCAGCCCCAGCATTTT.

As for this clone: The identical CDR3 is also encoded by other nucleotide sequences in the sample. The CDR3 bases are TGTGCCAGCAGCTTAGCGGGGGGACCCAACAATGAGCAGTTCTTC. Translation gives CASSLAGGPNNEQFF. The V call is TRBV6-5, the J call TRBJ2-1; TRBD2 aligns across 10 bases. V gave up 6 bases and J gave up 5 bases; unmatched junction bases: 7. Germline V lookup: CDR1 MNHEY, CDR2 SVGAGI. The CDR3 contains 15 residues.

V gene TRBV19 combines with J gene TRBJ2-5; 8 nucleotides match TRBD1. This CDR3 has 16 residues. Germline V gene sequence: CDR1 LNHDA, CDR2 SQIVND (reference sequence). J was trimmed by 4 bases and V by 5 bases; bases with no gene match: 12. CDR3 sequence: CASSSTSGTGLETQYF. CDR3 DNA sequence: TGTGCCAGTAGTTCAACCTCCGGGACAGGACTAGAGACCCAGTACTTC. The full variable domain, its missing parts supplied by reference TRBV19 and TRBJ2-5, is DGGITQSPKYLFRKEGQNVTLSCEQNLNHDAMYWYRQDPGQGLRLIYYSQIVNDFQKGDIAEGYSVSREKKESFPLTVTSAQKNPTAFYLCASSSTSGTGLETQYFGPGTRLLVL.

Regarding this clone: One end of the junction is discordant with germline, which a read error may explain. The gene calls are TRBV28 and TRBJ2-7, with D possibly matching TRBD2 (5 bases). Per germline, CDR1 MDHEN and CDR2 SYDVKM. This CDR3 contains 12 residues. CDR3 in DNA: TGTGCCAGCAGCATCGGGGTCCCCGAGAAGTACTTC. Its translation: CASSIGVPEKYF.

V gene TRBV29-1 combines with J gene TRBJ2-7; D not resolved. CDR1 and CDR2 from the germline V gene are SQVTM and ANQGSEA. The CDR3 contains 8 residues. This CDR3 reads CSRGKQYF. The CDR3 nucleotides read TGCAGTCGCGGTAAGCAGTACTTC.